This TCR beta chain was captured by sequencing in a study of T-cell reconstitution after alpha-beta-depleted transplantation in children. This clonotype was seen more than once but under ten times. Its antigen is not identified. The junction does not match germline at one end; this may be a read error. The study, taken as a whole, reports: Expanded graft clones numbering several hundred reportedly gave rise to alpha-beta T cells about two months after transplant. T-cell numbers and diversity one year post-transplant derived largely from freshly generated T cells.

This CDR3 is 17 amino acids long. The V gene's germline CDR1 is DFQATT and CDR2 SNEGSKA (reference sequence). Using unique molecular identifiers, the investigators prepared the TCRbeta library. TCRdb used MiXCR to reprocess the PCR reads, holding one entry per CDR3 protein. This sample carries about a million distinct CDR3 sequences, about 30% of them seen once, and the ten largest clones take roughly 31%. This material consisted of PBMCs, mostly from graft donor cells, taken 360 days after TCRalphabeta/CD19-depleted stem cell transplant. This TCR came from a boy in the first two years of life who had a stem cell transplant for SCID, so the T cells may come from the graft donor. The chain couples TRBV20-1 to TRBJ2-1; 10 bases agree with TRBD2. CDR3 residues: CCASGLAGAASNNEQFF. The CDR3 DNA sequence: TGCTGTGCTAGTGGGCTAGCGGGGGCCGCCAGCAACAATGAGCAGTTCTTC.